The 24 T cell receptor beta chains below were found in one sample sequenced in a study of shared clonotypes between healthy human individuals. TCRdb keeps only in-frame clones here, not all; method: immunoSEQ multiplex PCR. The sample shows 450,000 to 500,000 clones, 79% of them seen only once. The sample was PBMCs. The receptors were gathered from a woman aged 40 to 50 in good health. Some clones in this sample may be carry-over from other donors' samples.

The chain couples TRBV7-2 to TRBJ2-1; D unclear. The CDR3 contains 15 residues. The germline V gene encodes CDR1 SGHTA and CDR2 FQGNSA. V lost 1 base to trimming and J lost 6 bases, with 13 bases between them. The CDR3 DNA sequence: TGTGCCAGCAGCTTAGTAGGTGCAGGCCCCAATGAGCAGTTCTTC. Protein product: CASSLVGAGPNEQFF. The full variable domain, in which reference TRBV7-2 and TRBJ2-1 provide the parts outside the CDR3, is GAGVSQSPSNKVTEKGKDVELRCDPISGHTALYWYRQSLGQGLEFLIYFQGNSAPDKSGLPSDRFSAERTGGSVSTLTIQRTQQEDSAVYLCASSLVGAGPNEQFFGPGTRLTVL.

Of note for this clone: This sample includes further DNA sequences coding for the same CDR3. V is TRBV18 and J is TRBJ2-1, with D perhaps given as TRBD1 or TRBD2 (5 bases each). Trimming removed 6 bases at V and 6 bases at J, with 12 bases between. CDR3 size: 13 residues. Germline V CDR1 and CDR2: KGHSH, LQKENI. The CDR3: CASSPGTPNEQFF. CDR3 in DNA: TGTGCCAGCTCCCCCGGGACCCCCAATGAGCAGTTCTTC.

The genes are TRBV19 and TRBJ1-4; the D is unclear. This CDR3 region has 14 residues. Trimming removed 3 bases at V and 0 bases at J, with 5 bases between. Germline CDR1 is LNHDA and CDR2 is SQIVND (reference sequence). CDR3 sequence: CASSIGTTNEKLFF. CDR3 DNA: TGTGCCAGTAGTATTGGAACAACTAATGAAAAACTGTTTTTT.

The chain couples TRBV6-1 to TRBJ2-3; TRBD2 aligns across 8 bases. CDR1 MNHNS and CDR2 SASEGT come from the germline V gene. With 0 bases clipped from V and 5 bases from J, the junction kept 13 bases outside the gene matches. The CDR3 has 18 residues. CDR3 bases: TGTGCCAGCAGTGAAGCCGGGGGGGGCCAGCCCGTTGGAGATACGCAGTATTTT. Translated, it gives CASSEAGGGQPVGDTQYF.

The chain links TRBV20-1 to TRBJ2-5, with D tentatively TRBD2 (5 bases). Germline V gene lookup returns CDR1 DFQATT and CDR2 SNEGSKA (reference sequence). The length of the CDR3 is 11 residues. V was clipped by 2 bases and J by 11 bases, with 12 bases between them. CDR3 bases: TGCAGTGCTAGAATGGACTTAGAGCAGTACTTC. It codes for CSARMDLEQYF.

The gene calls are TRBV29-1 and TRBJ2-6; the D is unclear. The CDR3 is made up of 13 amino acids. Germline-derived CDR1 and CDR2 are SQVTM and ANQGSEA. V was clipped by 4 bases and J by 4 bases, with 8 bases between them. This CDR3 reads CSVAAGGANVLTF. In DNA, the CDR3 is TGCAGCGTTGCTGCCGGGGGGGCCAACGTCCTGACTTTC.

The rearrangement joins TRBV6-5 to TRBJ2-1; TRBD2 matches at 14 bases. Germline V gene lookup returns CDR1 MNHEY and CDR2 SVGAGI. V shed 6 bases, J shed 9 bases, and the junction held 7 bases outside the gene matches. The CDR3 extends over 15 amino acids. This CDR3 is CASRRLAGGPVEQFF. CDR3 DNA: TGTGCCAGCAGACGACTAGCGGGAGGGCCGGTTGAGCAGTTCTTC.

V usage is TRBV2 and J usage is TRBJ2-7; maybe TRBD2 (7 bases). The V gene's germline CDR1 is SNHLY and CDR2 FYNNEI. The ends were cut back, 7 bases at V and 1 base at J, with 17 bases in the middle. CDR3 size: 15 residues. CDR3 bases: TGTGCCAGCAAGGGAGGGGGGAGTCCATCCTACGAGCAGTACTTC. Translating it yields CASKGGGSPSYEQYF.

In the case of this clone: Distinct nucleotide sequences in the sample also encode this CDR3. The V gene is TRBV30, the J gene TRBJ2-5; D is uncertain. V was trimmed by 5 bases and J by 5 bases, leaving 6 bases between them. Germline V gene lookup returns CDR1 GTSNPN and CDR2 SVGIG (reference sequence). The CDR3 extends over 10 amino acids. The CDR3 loop reads CAWSEETQYF. CDR3 DNA: TGTGCCTGGTCGGAGGAGACCCAGTACTTC.

V is TRBV6-1 and J is TRBJ2-5; perhaps D is TRBD1 or TRBD2 (6 bases each). Germline CDR1 reads MNHNS; CDR2 reads SASEGT. The CDR3 runs to 14 residues. V was clipped by 2 bases and J by 7 bases, with 14 bases between them. The CDR3 protein is CASSERGSGGTQYF. In DNA form, the CDR3 reads TGTGCCAGCAGTGAAAGGGGGTCCGGGGGGACCCAGTACTTC.

This chain uses TRBV5-6 with TRBJ2-6; no definite D call. Trimming removed 1 base from V and 2 bases from J, with 10 bases in between. The CDR3 sequence is 16 residues long. CDR1 is SGHDT, CDR2 YYEEEE, per germline. The CDR3 nucleotides are TGTGCCAGCAGCTTGTCCCTGACACCTGGGGCCAACGTCCTGACTTTC. This translates into CASSLSLTPGANVLTF.

The chain joins TRBV6-6 to TRBJ2-7; TRBD2 matches 7 bases. V was pared by 0 bases and J by 5 bases, with 4 bases of the junction left unmatched. Germline CDR1 and CDR2: MNHNY and SVGAGI (reference sequence). The CDR3 sequence is 14 residues long. CDR3 nucleotide sequence: TGTGCCAGCAGTTACTCAGGACTAGTCGACGAGCAGTACTTC. Its translation: CASSYSGLVDEQYF.

This clone has just one count. This chain connects TRBV15 to TRBJ2-7; D call uncertain. The CDR3 is 17 amino acids. V was pared by 0 bases and J by 4 bases, with 19 bases between. The germline CDR1 and CDR2 sequences are LNHNV and YYDKDF (reference sequence). CDR3 loop: CATSRDMGVTPGYEQYF. The CDR3 DNA sequence: TGTGCCACCAGCAGAGATATGGGCGTGACCCCTGGATACGAGCAGTACTTC.

V and J are TRBV6-1 and TRBJ2-1; possible D gene TRBD1, 6 bases. The length of the CDR3 is 14 residues. Trimming stripped 4 bases from V and 3 bases from J, with 10 bases between. Germline V gene lookup returns CDR1 MNHNS and CDR2 SASEGT. DNA of the CDR3: TGTGCCAGCAGTGGGACAGACTTCTACAATGAGCAGTTCTTC. It yields the protein CASSGTDFYNEQFF.

The V and J genes are TRBV7-9 and TRBJ2-7, with 12 positions matching TRBD2. Germline lookup yields CDR1 SEHNR and CDR2 FQNEAQ (reference sequence). V lost 0 bases, J lost 5 bases, and 8 bases stayed unmatched. This CDR3 has 17 amino acids. The CDR3 loop is CASSLAPTSGSSNEQYF. CDR3 coding DNA: TGTGCCAGCAGCTTAGCCCCGACTAGCGGGAGTTCCAACGAGCAGTACTTC.

The chain links TRBV28 to TRBJ1-1; D is unresolved. Deletions cut 5 bases from V and 1 base from J, with 11 bases between. Per the germline V gene, CDR1 is MDHEN and CDR2 is SYDVKM. This CDR3 region has 14 residues. The CDR3 sequence: CASSPGLPNTEAFF. CDR3 coding DNA: TGTGCCAGCAGTCCCGGTCTTCCGAACACTGAAGCTTTCTTT.

The chain joins TRBV14 to TRBJ2-5; tentative D call: TRBD2 (6 bases). Trimming left V 1 base short and J 5 bases short, with 11 bases between. Germline-derived CDR1 and CDR2 are SGHDN and FVKESK. This CDR3 has 14 residues. CDR3 nucleotide sequence: TGTGCCAGCAGCCAAGCGGGAGCAGGGGAGACCCAGTACTTC. Translated: CASSQAGAGETQYF.

The V and J genes are TRBV30 and TRBJ2-1, with D uncertain. From germline, CDR1 is GTSNPN and CDR2 SVGIG (reference sequence). Trimming took off 0 bases at V and 2 bases at J, with 11 bases between the two ends. The CDR3 runs to 15 residues. Here the CDR3 DNA reads TGTGCCTGGAGTGTAGCCGGAGCCCCCTACAATGAGCAGTTCTTC. Its translation: CAWSVAGAPYNEQFF.

The chain combines TRBV28 with TRBJ1-5; the match to TRBD1 covers 8 bases. The CDR3 contains 15 residues. Germline CDR1 reads MDHEN; CDR2 reads SYDVKM. V gave up 6 bases and J gave up 2 bases; unmatched junction bases: 6. The CDR3 loop reads CASSQTGQGNQPQHF. The DNA of the CDR3 is TGTGCCAGCAGCCAGACGGGACAGGGCAATCAGCCCCAGCATTTT. The full variable domain, rest sourced from reference TRBV28 and TRBJ1-5, is DVKVTQSSRYLVKRTGEKVFLECVQDMDHENMFWYRQDPGLGLRLIYFSYDVKMKEKGDIPEGYSVSREKKERFSLILESASTNQTSMYLCASSQTGQGNQPQHFGDGTRLSIL.

This clone has just one count. V is TRBV7-3 and J is TRBJ2-1; D is tentatively TRBD1 or TRBD2 (6 bases each). This CDR3 comprises 15 residues. V was trimmed by 3 bases and J by 9 bases, leaving 18 bases between them. Germline values: CDR1 SGHTA, CDR2 FQGTGA. CDR3 protein: CASSLGGPLMIEQFF. The CDR3 coding sequence is TGTGCCAGCAGCTTGGGGGGCCCCCTTATGATTGAGCAGTTCTTC.

This rearrangement joins TRBV28 to TRBJ2-7; TRBD1 matches at 8 bases. Per the germline V gene, CDR1 is MDHEN and CDR2 is SYDVKM. CDR3 size: 15 residues. V was clipped by 0 bases and J by 4 bases; unmatched bases: 5. CDR3 DNA sequence: TGTGCCAGCAGTTTATGGACAGGGGAGACTTACGAGCAGTACTTC. The encoded protein is CASSLWTGETYEQYF.

The chain combines TRBV6-1 with TRBJ2-7, with D tentatively TRBD1 (6 bases). Germline CDR1 MNHNS, CDR2 SASEGT. CDR3 length: 13 amino acids. V dropped 1 base and J dropped 6 bases, with 10 bases sitting between them. CDR3 nucleotide sequence: TGTGCCAGCAGTGAAGGTGGGACAACCGAGCAGTACTTC. Encoded protein: CASSEGGTTEQYF.

The CDR3 sequence is CASSWDGTGLNEQYF. The CDR3 nucleotides read TGCGCCAGCAGCTGGGACGGGACAGGATTGAACGAGCAGTACTTC. The V call is TRBV5-1, the J call TRBJ2-7; 8 bases are shared with TRBD1. V was clipped by 3 bases and J by 5 bases; unmatched bases: 10. The CDR3 is made up of 15 amino acids. Per the germline V gene, CDR1 is SGHRS and CDR2 is YFSETQ.

For this clone: At the DNA level, this CDR3 is encoded by other sequences in the same sample as well. The V call is TRBV5-1, the J call TRBJ2-7, with TRBD1 matching 8 bases. The junction had 7 bases not matched to a gene; V was cut back by 4 bases and J by 4 bases. CDR1 and CDR2 from the germline V gene are SGHRS and YFSETQ. The CDR3 runs to 14 residues. CDR3 in amino acids: CASSPGQGAYEQYF. The DNA for the CDR3 is TGCGCCAGCAGCCCAGGACAGGGAGCGTACGAGCAGTACTTC.